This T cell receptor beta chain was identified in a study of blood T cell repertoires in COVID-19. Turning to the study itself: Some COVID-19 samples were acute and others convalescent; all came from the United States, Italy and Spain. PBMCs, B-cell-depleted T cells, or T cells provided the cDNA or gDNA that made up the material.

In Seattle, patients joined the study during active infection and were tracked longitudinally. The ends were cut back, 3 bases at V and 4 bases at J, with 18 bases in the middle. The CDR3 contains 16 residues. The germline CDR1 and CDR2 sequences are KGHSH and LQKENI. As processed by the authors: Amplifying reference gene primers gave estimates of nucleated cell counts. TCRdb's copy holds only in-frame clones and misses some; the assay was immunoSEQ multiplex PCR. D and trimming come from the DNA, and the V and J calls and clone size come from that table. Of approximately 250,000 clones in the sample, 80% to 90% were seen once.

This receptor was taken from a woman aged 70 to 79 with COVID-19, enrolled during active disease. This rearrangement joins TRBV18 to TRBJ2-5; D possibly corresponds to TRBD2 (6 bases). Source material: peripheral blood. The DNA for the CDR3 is TGTGCCAGCTCACCCGGGGGTGGAGTGCGAGGAGAGACCCAGTACTTC. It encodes CASSPGGGVRGETQYF.